The rows below give T cell receptor beta chains drawn from one sample of a study of graft-versus-host responses after intestinal transplantation. Sequenced by immunoSEQ multiplex PCR; TCRdb stores in-frame clones only, minus some. This table holds approximately 82,000 clones, approximately 95% found once. These receptors' antigens are unknown. Here the sequenced sample was unstimulated CD8+ T cells sorted from spleen or lymph node cells, taken before transplant. The receptors derive from a human donor who was the organ donor for an intestinal transplant. The CDR3 runs from the conserved cysteine through the conserved F or W. The D gene is left open where the match is weak. Where a row states a size, it is once, few, many or the class of an expanded clone; other rows omit it.

size,V,D,J,CDR3,DNA
.,TRBV6-5,.,TRBJ1-3,CASSPCRGGRNTIYF,TGTGCCAGCAGCCCGTGCCGGGGGGGCAGAAACACCATATATTTT
.,TRBV7-9,TRBD2,TRBJ2-2,CASSSTRLAANTGELFF,TGTGCCAGCAGCTCTACCCGCCTAGCGGCGAACACCGGGGAGCTGTTTTTT
.,TRBV15,.,TRBJ2-5,CATSPGHQETQYF,TGTGCCACCTCTCCGGGTCATCAAGAGACCCAGTACTTC
.,TRBV7-9,TRBD1,TRBJ1-4,CATSRRTGAEEKLFF,TGTGCCACTTCCCGGAGGACAGGGGCGGAGGAAAAACTGTTTTTT
.,TRBV5-6,TRBD1,TRBJ1-5,CASSFYGTGRSNQPQHF,TGTGCCAGCAGCTTTTACGGGACAGGGAGGAGCAATCAGCCCCAGCATTTT
.,TRBV9,TRBD2,TRBJ2-2,CASSGLAGWTGELFF,TGTGCCAGCAGCGGACTAGCGGGATGGACCGGGGAGCTGTTTTTT
.,TRBV19,TRBD2,TRBJ2-1,CASGAGVYYEQFF,TGTGCCAGTGGAGCGGGAGTGTATTATGAGCAGTTCTTC
.,TRBV27,.,TRBJ2-7,CASNKDSVSYEQYF,TGTGCCAGCAATAAGGACAGTGTTTCCTACGAGCAGTACTTC
.,TRBV7-9,.,TRBJ2-5,CASSSLTGTQETQYF,TGTGCCAGCAGCTCGTTAACAGGGACCCAAGAGACCCAGTACTTC
.,TRBV4-2,.,TRBJ2-3,CASSRFSPRPTDTQYF,TGTGCCAGCAGCCGATTCTCCCCTAGGCCCACAGATACGCAGTATTTT
.,TRBV6-5,.,TRBJ1-1,CASSFQGGRAEAFF,TGTGCCAGCAGTTTTCAGGGAGGGCGGGCTGAAGCTTTCTTT
.,TRBV6-1,TRBD1,TRBJ2-7,CASRTGTGVTYEQYF,TGTGCCAGCAGGACCGGGACAGGGGTTACCTACGAGCAGTACTTC
.,TRBV4-1,TRBD2,TRBJ2-5,CASSYSLTSGGLETQYF,TGCGCCAGCAGCTACTCTCTGACTAGCGGGGGACTAGAGACCCAGTACTTC
.,TRBV11-3,.,TRBJ2-3,CASSSLASGTDTQYF,TGTGCCAGCAGCTCCCTGGCTAGCGGCACAGATACGCAGTATTTT
.,TRBV19,TRBD1,TRBJ2-7,CASSVGGQVYEQYF,TGTGCCAGTAGTGTCGGGGGACAGGTTTACGAGCAGTACTTC
.,TRBV5-6,.,TRBJ1-2,CASENSNYGYTF,TGTGCCAGCGAAAACAGCAACTATGGCTACACCTTC
.,TRBV30,TRBD1,TRBJ1-1,CAWSVGTGATEAFF,TGTGCCTGGAGTGTAGGCACAGGGGCAACTGAAGCTTTCTTT
.,TRBV19,TRBD1,TRBJ2-1,CASRFRASDRGYNEQFF,TGTGCCAGTAGATTTAGGGCCTCGGACAGGGGATACAATGAGCAGTTCTTC
.,TRBV2,TRBD1,TRBJ2-7,CASYTGTGAYEQYF,TGTGCCAGCTATACCGGGACAGGGGCCTACGAGCAGTACTTC
once,TRBV5-4,.,TRBJ1-4,CAGSLWGGGEKLFF,TGTGCCGGCAGCTTGTGGGGAGGGGGAGAAAAACTGTTTTTT
.,TRBV27,.,TRBJ2-3,CASTFSRGATDTQYF,TGTGCCAGCACCTTCTCCAGGGGGGCCACAGATACGCAGTATTTT
.,TRBV5-6,.,TRBJ2-1,CASSLRDSYNEQFF,TGTGCCAGCAGCTTGCGGGACTCCTACAATGAGCAGTTCTTC
.,TRBV9,.,TRBJ1-2,CASSLSTVTPFQANYGYTF,TGTGCCAGCAGCCTCTCGACAGTAACCCCTTTTCAAGCTAACTATGGCTACACCTTC
.,TRBV19,.,TRBJ2-6,CASGELNSGANVLTF,TGTGCCAGCGGGGAGCTAAACTCTGGGGCCAACGTCCTGACTTTC
.,TRBV10-3,TRBD2,TRBJ2-2,CATGLAGVPGELFF,TGTGCCACCGGACTAGCGGGAGTGCCCGGGGAGCTGTTTTTT
.,TRBV7-6,.,TRBJ2-7,CASSPPRGSEQYF,TGTGCCAGCAGCCCACCAAGAGGTAGCGAGCAGTACTTC
.,TRBV5-1,TRBD1,TRBJ1-2,CASSQGQALFSLNYGYTF,TGCGCCAGCAGCCAGGGACAGGCCCTCTTTTCACTAAACTATGGCTACACCTTC
.,TRBV23-1,.,TRBJ1-1,CASSPNASRDRGITEAFF,TGCGCCAGCAGTCCTAATGCATCAAGGGATAGAGGGATCACTGAAGCTTTCTTT
.,TRBV7-2,.,TRBJ2-1,CASAADAATYNEQFF,TGTGCCAGCGCGGCCGACGCGGCCACCTACAATGAGCAGTTCTTC
.,TRBV27,.,TRBJ2-7,CASSYRTTYEQYF,TGTGCCAGCAGCTACAGGACAACCTACGAGCAGTACTTC
once,TRBV30,.,TRBJ1-4,CAWEVEAGDEKLFF,TGTGCCTGGGAGGTGGAGGCCGGGGATGAAAAACTGTTTTTT
.,TRBV9,.,TRBJ2-3,CASSPAGGGWGDTQYF,TGTGCCAGCAGCCCGGCAGGCGGCGGGTGGGGAGATACGCAGTATTTT
.,TRBV7-2,TRBD2,TRBJ2-7,CASSLGLAVVQYF,TGTGCCAGCAGCTTAGGCCTAGCGGTAGTGCAGTACTTC
.,TRBV4-1,.,TRBJ2-2,CASSHPRVNTGELFF,TGCGCCAGCAGCCACCCCCGAGTGAACACCGGGGAGCTGTTTTTT
.,TRBV20-1,.,TRBJ1-2,CSALYNGYTF,TGCAGTGCCCTATATAATGGCTACACCTTC
.,TRBV2,.,TRBJ2-7,CASRAGGNEQYF,TGTGCCAGCAGGGCCGGAGGGAACGAGCAGTACTTC
.,TRBV29-1,.,TRBJ2-7,CSVEGGWGVGQEHEQYF,TGCAGCGTTGAAGGGGGATGGGGTGTGGGGCAGGAACACGAGCAGTACTTC
.,TRBV27,.,TRBJ1-1,CASSLSGATEAFF,TGTGCCAGCAGTTTATCGGGGGCAACTGAAGCTTTCTTT
.,TRBV2,TRBD2,TRBJ2-5,CASCPTSGGGETQYF,TGTGCCAGTTGCCCGACTAGCGGGGGGGGCGAGACCCAGTACTTC
.,TRBV2,.,TRBJ1-2,CASEAHPSGSPWIANYGHTF,TGTGCCAGCGAAGCCCATCCGTCCGGGTCCCCTTGGATAGCTAACTATGGCCACACCTTC
.,TRBV11-3,.,TRBJ1-3,CASSFPSGGNTIYF,TGTGCCAGCAGCTTCCCTAGCGGCGGAAACACCATATATTTT
once,TRBV30,.,TRBJ1-2,CACLPGDYGYTF,TGTGCCTGCCTTCCGGGGGACTATGGCTACACCTTC
.,TRBV29-1,.,TRBJ1-2,CSVLDRNYGYTF,TGCAGCGTACTCGACAGGAACTATGGCTACACCTTC
.,TRBV7-8,.,TRBJ2-7,CASSLEAGGATYEQYF,TGTGCCAGCAGCTTAGAAGCTGGCGGGGCAACCTACGAGCAGTACTTC
.,TRBV15,TRBD1,TRBJ2-7,CATSRDGAGGLSYEQYF,TGTGCCACCAGCAGAGATGGGGCAGGGGGCCTTTCCTACGAGCAGTACTTC
.,TRBV28,.,TRBJ2-2,CASGKKGITGELFF,TGTGCCAGCGGCAAGAAGGGGATCACCGGGGAGCTGTTTTTT
.,TRBV28,TRBD1,TRBJ2-2,CASSQPPGQGPGELFF,TGTGCCAGCAGCCAACCCCCGGGACAGGGTCCCGGGGAGCTGTTTTTT
.,TRBV5-8,TRBD1,TRBJ2-5,CASSPGQGYETQYF,TGTGCCAGCAGCCCGGGACAGGGTTATGAGACCCAGTACTTC
.,TRBV2,.,TRBJ2-1,CASSENVGGSYNEQFF,TGTGCCAGCAGTGAAAATGTGGGAGGCTCCTACAATGAGCAGTTCTTC
.,TRBV14,.,TRBJ2-5,CASSPRGGGLRETQYF,TGTGCCAGCAGCCCCCGGGGCGGGGGCCTGCGGGAGACCCAGTACTTC
once,TRBV7-9,TRBD1,TRBJ1-1,CASRDRGAEAFF,TGTGCCAGTCGAGACAGGGGAGCTGAAGCTTTCTTT
.,TRBV5-5,TRBD2,TRBJ2-1,CASSWGWASGGEQFF,TGTGCCAGCAGCTGGGGATGGGCTAGCGGAGGTGAGCAGTTCTTC
.,TRBV4-3,TRBD2,TRBJ2-2,CASSHPGLAEGNTGELFF,TGCGCCAGCAGCCACCCGGGACTAGCGGAGGGGAACACCGGGGAGCTGTTTTTT
.,TRBV13,TRBD2,TRBJ2-3,CASSLRASGSPDTQYF,TGTGCCAGCAGCTTAAGGGCTAGCGGGAGCCCAGATACGCAGTATTTT
.,TRBV6-5,.,TRBJ2-7,CASGWTANSYEQYF,TGTGCCAGCGGCTGGACAGCCAACTCCTACGAGCAGTACTTC
.,TRBV9,.,TRBJ2-5,CASSVVHGGRPQETQYF,TGTGCCAGCAGCGTAGTACATGGCGGGCGCCCTCAAGAGACCCAGTACTTC
once,TRBV27,TRBD2,TRBJ2-5,CASSLVRGQETQYF,TGTGCCAGCAGTTTAGTGCGGGGGCAAGAGACCCAGTACTTC